Presented here are 28 T cell receptor beta chains from one specimen sequenced in a study of blood T cells in healthy people across ages. PCR was performed a second time for roughly 7 to 11 cycles using a sample-barcoded 5' primer and a J-beta primer mix. Via MiXCR, TCRdb re-called the 5' RACE reads, giving one row per CDR3 protein. The table lists approximately 1,000,000 distinct CDR3 sequences, roughly 45% of them singletons, with around 18% in the top ten. Sequenced: blood. The receptors were sampled from a woman in her sixties in good health.

The chain is built from TRBV9 and TRBJ2-7; 7 positions agree with TRBD1. In germline, CDR1 is SGDLS, CDR2 YYNGEE. CDR3 size: 16 residues. J lost 2 bases, V lost 4 bases, and 12 bases had no gene match. The CDR3 region is CASSPSGSRGTYEQYF. The DNA for the CDR3 is TGTGCCAGCAGCCCATCCGGGTCCAGGGGGACCTACGAGCAGTACTTC.

This clonotype has more than one count but fewer than ten. The genes are TRBV5-1 and TRBJ2-1; tentatively, D is TRBD1 (7 bases). The germline V gene has CDR1 SGHRS and CDR2 YFSETQ. The CDR3 totals 13 residues. V gave up 4 bases and J gave up 5 bases, with 10 bases separating them. As DNA, the CDR3 is TGCGCCAGCAGCGCGGGACAGCACAATGAGCAGTTCTTC. Translation gives CASSAGQHNEQFF.

This clonotype was seen once. The chain employs TRBV7-2 and TRBJ2-3; D may be TRBD1 or TRBD2 (6 bases each). CDR3 length: 16 residues. The ends were cut back, 6 bases at V and 4 bases at J, with 20 bases in the middle. Per germline, CDR1 SGHTA and CDR2 FQGNSA. CDR3 DNA sequence: TGTGCCAGCAGTTTCGCCAGCGGAGGGGGGTCAGATACGCAGTATTTT. Its protein is CASSFASGGGSDTQYF.

This clonotype came up many times. This chain uses TRBV6-1 with TRBJ1-5; 7 bases agree with TRBD1. Trimming removed 4 bases from V and 6 bases from J; junction bases left unmatched: 15. From germline, CDR1 is MNHNS and CDR2 SASEGT. The CDR3 totals 17 residues. The CDR3 DNA reads as TGTGCCAGCAGTGGAGAGACAGGGATTAGGGTGAGTCAGCCCCAGCATTTT. It translates to CASSGETGIRVSQPQHF.

This chain connects TRBV27 to TRBJ1-5; TRBD1 agrees at 9 bases. CDR3 length: 15 residues. Germline trimming cut 3 bases from V and 5 bases from J; bases unmatched to any gene: 5. Looked up from germline, CDR1 is MNHEY and CDR2 is SMNVEV (reference sequence). CDR3 nucleotides: TGTGCCAGCAGTTTTTCCGGGACAGGGCATCAGCCCCAGCATTTT. Its protein is CASSFSGTGHQPQHF.

The chain joins TRBV15 to TRBJ2-5; 10 bases agree with TRBD1. In germline, CDR1 is LNHNV, CDR2 YYDKDF (reference sequence). This CDR3 has 16 residues. V lost 1 base, J lost 2 bases, and 4 bases stayed unmatched. CDR3 in amino acids: CATSRAGQGPQETQYF. The CDR3 DNA reads as TGTGCCACCAGCAGAGCGGGACAGGGGCCACAAGAGACCCAGTACTTC.

The J gene is TRBJ1-6, the V gene TRBV14, with D possibly being TRBD1 (5 bases). Trimming removed 0 bases from V and 3 bases from J, with 15 bases in between. CDR1 is SGHDN and CDR2 is FVKESK in the germline V gene. The CDR3 is 18 amino acids. DNA of the CDR3: TGTGCCAGCAGCCAAGATTCGTCTAGCGACAGCTATAATTCACCCCTCCACTTT. It yields the protein CASSQDSSSDSYNSPLHF. The entire variable domain, with the rest obtained from reference TRBV14 and TRBJ1-6, is as follows: EAGVTQFPSHSVIEKGQTVTLRCDPISGHDNLYWYRRVMGKEIKFLLHFVKESKQDESGMPNNRFLAERTGGTYSTLKVQPAELEDSGVYFCASSQDSSSDSYNSPLHFGNGTRLTVT.

The J gene is TRBJ2-1, the V gene TRBV9; 12 nucleotides line up with TRBD2. Germline V gene sequence: CDR1 SGDLS, CDR2 YYNGEE. With V trimmed by 0 bases and J by 6 bases, 4 bases remained unmatched. This CDR3 has 16 residues. DNA for the CDR3: TGTGCCAGCAGCGTAGGACTAGCGGGAGCTCTCAATGAGCAGTTCTTC. It encodes CASSVGLAGALNEQFF. The whole variable domain, remainder taken from reference TRBV9 and TRBJ2-1, is DSGVTQTPKHLITATGQRVTLRCSPRSGDLSVYWYQQSLDQGLQFLIQYYNGEERAKGNILERFSAQQFPDLHSELNLSSLELGDSALYFCASSVGLAGALNEQFFGPGTRLTVL.

This rearrangement joins TRBV20-1 to TRBJ2-5, with a tentative D call TRBD2 (5 bases). V was trimmed by 6 bases and J by 9 bases, leaving 14 bases between them. CDR3 length: 11 residues. Looked up from germline, CDR1 is DFQATT and CDR2 is SNEGSKA (reference sequence). CDR3 sequence reads: CSAPLTRAQYF. Written as DNA, the CDR3 is TGCAGTGCGCCACTTACGAGGGCCCAGTACTTC.

In this sample, this clonotype turned up many times. The chain combines TRBV29-1 with TRBJ2-1; D ambiguous. The germline V gene encodes CDR1 SQVTM and CDR2 ANQGSEA. The CDR3 runs 10 residues. The V end lost 7 bases, the J end lost 5 bases, and 6 bases lay between the germline ends. In DNA form, the CDR3 reads TGCAGCGGGGCGGACAATGAGCAGTTCTTC. Translating it yields CSGADNEQFF.

This clonotype was seen only a few times. The chain couples TRBV5-5 to TRBJ2-5, with D possibly TRBD2 on 6 matching bases. V gave up 1 base and J gave up 5 bases, with 9 bases separating them. Germline lookup yields CDR1 SGHKS and CDR2 YYEKEE (reference sequence). The CDR3 runs 13 residues. CDR3 protein: CASSLSEGETQYF. CDR3 nucleotide sequence: TGTGCCAGCAGCTTGTCGGAGGGGGAGACCCAGTACTTC.

This sequence joins TRBV28 and TRBJ2-1; 12 nucleotides match TRBD2. The CDR3 has 18 amino acids. Germline V gives CDR1 MDHEN, CDR2 SYDVKM. With 4 bases clipped from V and 7 bases from J, the junction kept 14 bases outside the gene matches. In nucleotides, the CDR3 is TGTGCCAGCAGTTCACTAGAGACTAGCGGGAGTATTATGAATGAGCAGTTCTTC. It encodes CASSSLETSGSIMNEQFF.

This clonotype was seen ten or more times. This chain links TRBV20-1 with TRBJ2-5; D gene unclear. V lost 3 bases and J lost 1, with 6 bases in between. Germline V gene data show CDR1 as DFQATT and CDR2 as SNEGSKA (reference sequence). The CDR3 is 12 residues long. This chain's CDR3 is CSASGTQETQYF. The CDR3, as DNA: TGCAGTGCTAGCGGAACCCAAGAGACCCAGTACTTC.

This clonotype has only a few counts. This rearrangement joins TRBV20-1 to TRBJ2-4, with 8 positions matching TRBD1. The CDR3 is 13 amino acids. With V trimmed by 6 bases and J by 7 bases, 8 bases remained unmatched. Germline assignment: CDR1 DFQATT and CDR2 SNEGSKA (reference sequence). The CDR3 DNA sequence: TGCAGTGCGCCATGGACAGGGAAGAACATTCAGTACTTC. It specifies CSAPWTGKNIQYF.

The CDR3 DNA reads as TGTGCCAGCAGCTTGCAGGGCCGAGATACTGAAGCTTTCTTT. Translating gives CASSLQGRDTEAFF. V and J are TRBV5-6 and TRBJ1-1; maybe TRBD1 (5 bases). The germline V and J ends were trimmed by 1 base and 5 bases, with 12 bases remaining between them. CDR1 and CDR2 (germline): SGHDT, YYEEEE. The CDR3 spans 14 residues.

This clonotype was counted once. The chain is built from TRBV27 and TRBJ1-6; no reliable D call. The CDR3 extends over 11 amino acids. Germline V gives CDR1 MNHEY, CDR2 SMNVEV (reference sequence). V was pared by 8 bases and J by 9 bases, with 8 bases between. For the CDR3, the DNA is TGTGCCAGCGTCAGCGGTTCACCCCTCCACTTT. It translates to CASVSGSPLHF.

A note on this clonotype: A read error may account for a junction end that differs from germline. The chain links TRBV12-3 or TRBV12-4 to TRBJ1-6; D call uncertain. The CDR3 has 14 amino acids. The chain's CDR3 is CASSLDSQDSSLHF. DNA of the CDR3: TGTGCCAGCAGTTTAGACAGCCAGGATTCATCCCTCCACTTT.

This clonotype was recorded once. This rearrangement joins TRBV27 to TRBJ1-1; TRBD1 aligns across 8 bases. CDR3 length: 15 residues. Germline V gene sequence: CDR1 MNHEY, CDR2 SMNVEV (reference sequence). V dropped 6 bases and J dropped 0; count of bases not matched to a gene: 6. The CDR3 loop is CASRQGVVMNTEAFF. The DNA for the CDR3 is TGTGCCAGCAGACAGGGGGTGGTAATGAACACTGAAGCTTTCTTT.

DNA for the CDR3: TGTGCCAGCAGCAGTAGCCTTACTAGCGGGACCCTCAATGAGCAGTTCTTC. Amino acid sequence: CASSSSLTSGTLNEQFF. This chain connects TRBV11-2 to TRBJ2-1, with 10 nucleotides matching TRBD2. Germline assignment: CDR1 SGHAT and CDR2 FQNNGV. J gave up 6 bases and V 5 bases, and 13 bases lay outside the gene matches. The CDR3 length is 17 residues.

This clonotype was detected a few times. The chain carries TRBV6-5 and TRBJ1-2; D remains unclear. This CDR3 contains 13 residues. Germline CDR1 is MNHEY and CDR2 is SVGAGI. Trimming pared 7 bases from V and 2 bases from J, leaving 11 bases between. This chain's CDR3 is CASTETGNYGYTF. The CDR3 DNA sequence: TGTGCCAGCACCGAGACTGGGAACTATGGCTACACCTTC.

This clonotype was seen only a few times. The chain employs TRBV25-1 and TRBJ2-1, with D tentatively TRBD1 (8 bases). This CDR3 contains 16 residues. Trimming took 7 bases from V and 10 from J, leaving 26 bases between them. Germline CDR1 reads MGHDK; CDR2 reads SYGVNS. CDR3 DNA: TGTGCCAGCACAGGGGGCCCGGGACTAAGGTCCGACGAGCAGTTCTTC. It is translated as CASTGGPGLRSDEQFF. Together with reference TRBV25-1 and TRBJ2-1, the CDR3 gives the full variable domain: EADIYQTPRYLVIGTGKKITLECSQTMGHDKMYWYQQDPGMELHLIHYSYGVNSTEKGDLSSESTVSRIRTEHFPLTLESARPSHTSQYLCASTGGPGLRSDEQFFGPGTRLTVL.

This clonotype has at least ten counts. The gene calls are TRBV10-2 and TRBJ2-7; D gene unclear. The germline V gene has CDR1 WSHSY and CDR2 SAAADI. V was pared by 2 bases and J by 3 bases, with 17 bases between. The CDR3 loop spans 16 amino acids. The CDR3 sequence: CASSENLLGQRYEQYF. The CDR3 DNA is TGCGCCAGCAGTGAGAATCTTCTGGGTCAACGCTACGAGCAGTACTTC.

This clonotype came up a few times. CDR3 sequence: CASSFLRTDPRQETQYF. The CDR3 DNA follows: TGTGCCAGCAGCTTCCTGCGGACAGACCCAAGACAAGAGACCCAGTACTTC. V usage is TRBV5-8 and J usage is TRBJ2-5; a weak D match, TRBD1 (6 bases). Per germline, CDR1 SGHTS and CDR2 YDEGEE. Trimming took 2 bases from V and 2 from J, leaving 19 bases between them. The CDR3 contains 17 residues.

This clonotype was found a few times. V usage is TRBV7-9 and J usage is TRBJ2-7; tentatively, D is TRBD2 (6 bases). Near its end, the DNA agrees better with TRBJ2-5, so the J call may be wrong. The CDR3 covers 14 residues. Germline loops: CDR1 SEHNR, CDR2 FQNEAQ (reference sequence). Here the CDR3 reads CASSPQAGRETQYF. Here the CDR3 DNA reads TGTGCCAGCAGCCCCCAGGCGGGGAGAGAGACCCAGTACTTC.

This clonotype was detected ten times or more. This chain uses TRBV29-1 with TRBJ2-5, with a weak D call TRBD2 (5 bases). CDR3 length equals 12 residues. From germline, CDR1 is SQVTM and CDR2 ANQGSEA. V was pared by 3 bases and J by 3 bases, with 8 bases between. For the CDR3, the DNA is TGCAGCGTTGATGGACTGAAAGAGACCCAGTACTTC. Protein: CSVDGLKETQYF.

The rearrangement joins TRBV20-1 to TRBJ2-5, with 8 nucleotides matching TRBD1. Germline trimming cut 4 bases from V and 4 bases from J; bases unmatched to any gene: 5. The CDR3 has 13 residues. CDR1 DFQATT and CDR2 SNEGSKA come from the germline V gene (reference sequence). The CDR3 sequence: CSAIRTGTETQYF. Written as DNA, the CDR3 is TGCAGTGCTATCCGGACAGGGACAGAGACCCAGTACTTC.

CDR3 residues: CSARDAVAVQETQYF. The CDR3, as DNA: TGCAGTGCTAGAGATGCCGTAGCGGTCCAAGAGACCCAGTACTTC. The V gene is TRBV20-1, the J gene TRBJ2-5; a weak D match, TRBD2 (6 bases). Looked up from germline, CDR1 is DFQATT and CDR2 is SNEGSKA (reference sequence). The CDR3 has 15 residues. The V gene lost 0 bases and the J gene lost 1 base, with 12 bases spanning the gap.

The chain uses TRBV5-6 and TRBJ2-5, with TRBD1 matching 7 bases. CDR1 and CDR2 (germline): SGHDT, YYEEEE. The CDR3 runs 16 residues. The V segment lost 7 bases and the J segment 3 bases; nucleotides outside the gene matches: 15. The DNA for the CDR3 is TGTGCCAGCCCGTCAGGGACAGCACAGCGTAAAGAGACCCAGTACTTC. It specifies CASPSGTAQRKETQYF.